This is a list of T cell receptor beta chains from one sample in a study of T cell repertoires in aging, cancer and after chemotherapy. TCRdb recomputed calls from the multiplex PCR reads with MiXCR, one row per CDR3 protein. The sample has fewer than 350 distinct CDR3 sequences; roughly 21% are singletons. Sequencing used blood. All receptors come from a human donor with a blood cancer. The CDR3 runs from the conserved cysteine through the conserved F or W. D genes are given only for firm matches. Where a row states a size, it is once, few, many or the class of an expanded clone; other rows omit it.

V,J,size,D,DNA,CDR3
TRBV5-6,TRBJ2-1,NA,TRBD2,TGTGCCAGCAGCTTAGAGCGGGGGGGCTACAATGAGCAGTTCTTC,CASSLERGGYNEQFF
TRBV7-6,TRBJ2-3,few,NA,TGTGCCAGCAGCCGGGGGTCAGATACGCAGTATTTT,CASSRGSDTQYF
TRBV5-5,TRBJ2-5,NA,TRBD2,TGCGCCAGCAGCTTATTACTAGCGGGAGAGACCCAGTACTTC,CASSLLLAGETQYF
TRBV5-4,TRBJ2-7,NA,NA,TGTGCCAGCAGCTTGGGTCCAGGTTCCTACGAGCAGTACTTC,CASSLGPGSYEQYF
TRBV5-5,TRBJ2-1,NA,TRBD1,TGTGCCAGCAGCTCCCGGGACAGGGGTGTGAATGAGCAGTTCTTC,CASSSRDRGVNEQFF
TRBV13,TRBJ2-7,NA,NA,TGTGCCAGCAGCTTATCTGGGAGCTCCTACGAGCAGTACTTC,CASSLSGSSYEQYF
TRBV5-1,TRBJ1-3,NA,TRBD1,TGCGCCAGCAGCCCCGACAGGGTGATGTCTGGAAACACCATATATTTT,CASSPDRVMSGNTIYF
TRBV10-1,TRBJ2-7,NA,TRBD2,TGCGCCAGCTCCGGGGGGGGAGCGGGGTGGCGCGAGCAGTACTTC,CASSGGGAGWREQYF
TRBV20-1,TRBJ1-6,once,NA,TGCAGTGCTGAGGGACCGCCTAATTCACCCCTCCACTTT,CSAEGPPNSPLHF
TRBV18,TRBJ2-2,NA,NA,TGTGCCAGCTCACCGGCGGCCCACACCGGGGAGCTGTTTTTT,CASSPAAHTGELFF
TRBV6-5,TRBJ2-1,large,TRBD2,TGTGCCAGCAGTAGGCCGACTAGCGGCAATGAGCAGTTCTTC,CASSRPTSGNEQFF
TRBV5-4,TRBJ1-1,few,NA,TGTGCCAGCAGCTTTTATACGGGCAACACTGAAGCTTTCTTT,CASSFYTGNTEAFF